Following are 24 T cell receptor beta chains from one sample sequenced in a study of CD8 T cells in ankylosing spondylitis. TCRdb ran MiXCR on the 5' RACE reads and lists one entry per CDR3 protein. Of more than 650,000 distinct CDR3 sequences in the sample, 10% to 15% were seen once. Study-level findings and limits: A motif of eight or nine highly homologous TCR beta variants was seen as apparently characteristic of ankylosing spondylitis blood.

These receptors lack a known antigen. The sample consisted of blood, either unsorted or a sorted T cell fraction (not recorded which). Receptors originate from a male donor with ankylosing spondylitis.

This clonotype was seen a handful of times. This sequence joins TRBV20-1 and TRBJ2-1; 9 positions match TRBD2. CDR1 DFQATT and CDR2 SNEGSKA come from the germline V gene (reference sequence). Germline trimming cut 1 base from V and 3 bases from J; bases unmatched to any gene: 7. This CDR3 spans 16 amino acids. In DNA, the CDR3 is TGCAGTGCTAGAGCCCTGCTAGCGGGGTTCTACAATGAGCAGTTCTTC. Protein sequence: CSARALLAGFYNEQFF.

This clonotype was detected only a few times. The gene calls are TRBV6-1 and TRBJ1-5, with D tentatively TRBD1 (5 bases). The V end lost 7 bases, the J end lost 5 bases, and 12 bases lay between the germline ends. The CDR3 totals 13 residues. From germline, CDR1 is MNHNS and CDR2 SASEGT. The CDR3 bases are TGTGCCAGCAAAAGGGACGTTGATCAGCCCCAGCATTTT. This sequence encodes CASKRDVDQPQHF.

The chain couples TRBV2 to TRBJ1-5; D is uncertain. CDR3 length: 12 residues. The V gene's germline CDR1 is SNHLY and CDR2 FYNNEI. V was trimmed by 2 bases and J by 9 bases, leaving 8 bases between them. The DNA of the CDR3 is TGTGCCAGCAGTGAACAGTGGGGGCCCCAGCATTTT. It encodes CASSEQWGPQHF.

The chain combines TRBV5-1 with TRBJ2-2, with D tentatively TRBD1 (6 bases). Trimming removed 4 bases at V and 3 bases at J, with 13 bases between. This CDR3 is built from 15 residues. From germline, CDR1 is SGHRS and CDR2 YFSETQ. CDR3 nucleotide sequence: TGCGCCAGCAGCGTACAACAGGGTCACACCGGGGAGCTGTTTTTT. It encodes CASSVQQGHTGELFF.

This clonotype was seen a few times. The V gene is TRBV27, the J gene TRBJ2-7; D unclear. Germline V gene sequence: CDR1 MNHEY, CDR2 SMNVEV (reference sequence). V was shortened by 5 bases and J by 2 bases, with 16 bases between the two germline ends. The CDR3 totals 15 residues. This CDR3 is CASSQFWTVAYEQYF. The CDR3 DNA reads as TGTGCCAGCAGTCAATTTTGGACGGTTGCCTACGAGCAGTACTTC.

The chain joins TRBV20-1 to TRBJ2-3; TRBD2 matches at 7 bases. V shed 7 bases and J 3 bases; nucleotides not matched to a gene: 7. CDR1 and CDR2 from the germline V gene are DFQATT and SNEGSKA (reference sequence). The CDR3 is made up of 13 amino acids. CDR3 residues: CSVQGGTTDTQYF. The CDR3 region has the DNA TGCAGTGTCCAGGGAGGGACGACAGATACGCAGTATTTT.

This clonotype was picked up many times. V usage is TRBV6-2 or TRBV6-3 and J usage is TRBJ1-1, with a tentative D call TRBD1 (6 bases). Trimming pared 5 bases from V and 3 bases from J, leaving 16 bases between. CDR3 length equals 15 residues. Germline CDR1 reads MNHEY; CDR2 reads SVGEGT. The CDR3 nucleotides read TGTGCCAGCAGTACTGACAGGTCATGGGACACTGAAGCTTTCTTT. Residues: CASSTDRSWDTEAFF.

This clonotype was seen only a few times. DNA of the CDR3: TGCAGTGCCACCGGGACTAGCTTGGAGGAGCAGTTCTTC. This codes for CSATGTSLEEQFF. The chain has TRBV20-1 and TRBJ2-1, with 9 bases identical to TRBD2. The CDR3 has 13 amino acids. The germline V gene has CDR1 DFQATT and CDR2 SNEGSKA (reference sequence). V was pared by 6 bases and J by 10 bases, with 10 bases of the junction left unmatched.

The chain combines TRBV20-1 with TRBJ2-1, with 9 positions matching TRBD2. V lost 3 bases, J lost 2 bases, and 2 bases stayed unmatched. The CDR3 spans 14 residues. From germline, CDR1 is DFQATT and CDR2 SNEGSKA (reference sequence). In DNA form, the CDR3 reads TGCAGTGCTAGCGGCGGGAGGGCCTACAATGAGCAGTTCTTC. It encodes CSASGGRAYNEQFF.

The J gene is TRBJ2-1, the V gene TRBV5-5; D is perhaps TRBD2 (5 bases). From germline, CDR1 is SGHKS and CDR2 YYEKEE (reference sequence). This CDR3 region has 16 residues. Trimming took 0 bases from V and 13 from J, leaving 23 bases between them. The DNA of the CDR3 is TGTGCCAGCAGCTTGGACGTTTCCGCAGACTATCGATCTCAGTTCTTC. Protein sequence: CASSLDVSADYRSQFF. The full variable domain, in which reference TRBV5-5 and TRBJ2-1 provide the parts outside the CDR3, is DAGVTQSPTHLIKTRGQQVTLRCSPISGHKSVSWYQQVLGQGPQFIFQYYEKEERGRGNFPDRFSARQFPNYSSELNVNALLLGDSALYLCASSLDVSADYRSQFFGPGTRLTVL.

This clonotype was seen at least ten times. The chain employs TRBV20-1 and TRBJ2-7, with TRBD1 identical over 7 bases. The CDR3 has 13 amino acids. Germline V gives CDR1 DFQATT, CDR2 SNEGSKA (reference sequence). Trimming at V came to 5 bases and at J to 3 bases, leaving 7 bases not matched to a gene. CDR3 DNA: TGCAGTGCTTTACAGGGGTCAATCTACGAGCAGTACTTC. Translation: CSALQGSIYEQYF.

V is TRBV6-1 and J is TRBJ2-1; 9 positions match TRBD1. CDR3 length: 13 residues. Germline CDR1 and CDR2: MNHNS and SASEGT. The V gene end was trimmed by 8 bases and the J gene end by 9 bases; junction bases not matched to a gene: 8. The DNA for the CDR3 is TGTGCCAGCTCCGGGACAGGGCTAAGTGAGCAGTTCTTC. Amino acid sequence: CASSGTGLSEQFF.

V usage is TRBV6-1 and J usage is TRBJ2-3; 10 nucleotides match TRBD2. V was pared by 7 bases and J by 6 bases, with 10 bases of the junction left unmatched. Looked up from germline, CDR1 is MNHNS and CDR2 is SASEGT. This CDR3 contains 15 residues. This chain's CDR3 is CASKGLAGVLDTQYF. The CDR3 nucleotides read TGTGCCAGCAAGGGGCTAGCGGGAGTGCTGGATACGCAGTATTTT.

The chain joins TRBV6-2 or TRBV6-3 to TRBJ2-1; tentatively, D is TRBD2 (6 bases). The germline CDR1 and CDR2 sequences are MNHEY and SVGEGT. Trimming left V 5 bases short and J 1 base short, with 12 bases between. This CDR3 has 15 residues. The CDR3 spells CASSRGRGSYNEQFF. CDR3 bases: TGTGCCAGCAGTCGCGGCCGGGGGTCCTACAATGAGCAGTTCTTC.

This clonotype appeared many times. DNA of the CDR3: TGCGCCAGCAGCCAAGACTTTTCGGCGGGAGTAAGAGATACGCAGTATTTT. Translating gives CASSQDFSAGVRDTQYF. This chain uses TRBV4-3 with TRBJ2-3; 7 bases are shared with TRBD2. Germline trimming cut 0 bases from V and 5 bases from J; bases unmatched to any gene: 11. The CDR3 is 17 residues long. Germline loops: CDR1 LGHNA, CDR2 YSLEER.

The CDR3 sequence: CASSQDRSSQPQHF. The CDR3 region has the DNA TGCGCCAGCAGCCAAGACAGGTCCAGTCAGCCCCAGCATTTT. The V gene is TRBV4-3, the J gene TRBJ1-5; D call uncertain. CDR3 length: 14 residues. Trimming left V 0 bases short and J 6 bases short, with 9 bases between. CDR1 is LGHNA, CDR2 YSLEER, per germline.

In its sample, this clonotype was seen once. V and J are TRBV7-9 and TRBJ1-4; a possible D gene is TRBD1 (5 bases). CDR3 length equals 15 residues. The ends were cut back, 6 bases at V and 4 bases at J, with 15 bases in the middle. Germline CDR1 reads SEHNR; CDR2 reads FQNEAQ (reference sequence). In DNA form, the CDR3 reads TGTGCCAGCAGAAGCGGGACGGCCGGTAATGAAAAACTGTTTTTT. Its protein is CASRSGTAGNEKLFF. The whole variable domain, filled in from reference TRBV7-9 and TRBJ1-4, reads DTGVSQNPRHKITKRGQNVTFRCDPISEHNRLYWYRQTLGQGPEFLTYFQNEAQLEKSRLLSDRFSAERPKGSFSTLEIQRTEQGDSAMYLCASRSGTAGNEKLFFGSGTQLSVL.

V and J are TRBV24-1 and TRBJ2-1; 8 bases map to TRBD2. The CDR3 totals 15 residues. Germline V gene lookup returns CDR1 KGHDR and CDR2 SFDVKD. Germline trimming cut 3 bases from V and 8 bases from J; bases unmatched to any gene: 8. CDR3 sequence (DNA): TGTGCCACCAGTGATGCCTCCGGGGGGGGAGATGAGCAGTTCTTC. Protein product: CATSDASGGGDEQFF.

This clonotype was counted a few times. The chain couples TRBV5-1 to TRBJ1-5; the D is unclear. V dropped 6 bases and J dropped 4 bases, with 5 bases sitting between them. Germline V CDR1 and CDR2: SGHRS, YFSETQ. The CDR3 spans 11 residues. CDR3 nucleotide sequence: TGCGCCAGCAACCCGAATCAGCCCCAGCATTTT. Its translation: CASNPNQPQHF.

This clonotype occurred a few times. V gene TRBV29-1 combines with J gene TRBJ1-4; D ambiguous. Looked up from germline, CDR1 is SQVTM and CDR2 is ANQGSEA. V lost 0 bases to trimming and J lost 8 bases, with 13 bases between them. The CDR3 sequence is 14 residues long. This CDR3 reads CSVEDGGVTEKLFF. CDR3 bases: TGCAGCGTTGAAGATGGTGGGGTTACAGAAAAACTGTTTTTT.

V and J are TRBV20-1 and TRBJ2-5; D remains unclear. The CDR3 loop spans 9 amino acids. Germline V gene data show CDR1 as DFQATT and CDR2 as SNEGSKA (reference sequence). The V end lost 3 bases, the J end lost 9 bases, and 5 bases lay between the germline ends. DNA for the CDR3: TGCAGTGCTAGCCCCCCCCAGTACTTC. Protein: CSASPPQYF.

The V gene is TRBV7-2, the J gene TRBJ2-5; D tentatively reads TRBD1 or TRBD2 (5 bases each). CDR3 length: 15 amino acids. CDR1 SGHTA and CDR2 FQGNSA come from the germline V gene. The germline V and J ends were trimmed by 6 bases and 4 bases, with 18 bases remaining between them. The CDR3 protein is CASRMGVWGRETQYF. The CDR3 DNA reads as TGTGCCAGCAGGATGGGGGTGTGGGGCCGAGAGACCCAGTACTTC.

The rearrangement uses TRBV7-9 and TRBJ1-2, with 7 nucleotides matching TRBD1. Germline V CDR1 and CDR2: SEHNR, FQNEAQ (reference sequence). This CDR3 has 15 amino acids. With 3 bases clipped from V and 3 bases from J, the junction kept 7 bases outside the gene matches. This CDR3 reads CASSFSGTVYYGYTF. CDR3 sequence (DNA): TGTGCCAGCAGCTTTAGCGGGACAGTATACTATGGCTACACCTTC.

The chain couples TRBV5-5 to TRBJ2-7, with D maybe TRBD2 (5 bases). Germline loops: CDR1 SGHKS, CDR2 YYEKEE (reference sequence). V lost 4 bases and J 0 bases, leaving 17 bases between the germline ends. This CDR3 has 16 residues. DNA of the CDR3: TGTGCCAGCAGCCTAACGTTGGGAGAACTCTCCTACGAGCAGTACTTC. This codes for CASSLTLGELSYEQYF.